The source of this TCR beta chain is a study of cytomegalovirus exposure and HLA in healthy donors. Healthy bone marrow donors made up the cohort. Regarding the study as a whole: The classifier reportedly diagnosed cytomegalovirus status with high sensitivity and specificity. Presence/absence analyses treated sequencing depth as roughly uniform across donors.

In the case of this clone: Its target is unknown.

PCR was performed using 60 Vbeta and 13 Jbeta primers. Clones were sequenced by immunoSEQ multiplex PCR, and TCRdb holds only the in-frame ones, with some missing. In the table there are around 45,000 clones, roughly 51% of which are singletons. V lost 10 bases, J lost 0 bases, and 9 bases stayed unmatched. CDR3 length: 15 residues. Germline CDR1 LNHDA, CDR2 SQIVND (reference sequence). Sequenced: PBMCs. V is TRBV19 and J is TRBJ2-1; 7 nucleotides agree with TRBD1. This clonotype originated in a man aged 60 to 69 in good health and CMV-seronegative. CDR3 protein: CATSTGTVSYNEQFF. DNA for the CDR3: TGTGCCACCTCAACCGGGACAGTCTCCTACAATGAGCAGTTCTTC.